One and the same sample provided the 30 T cell receptor beta chains below, sequenced in a study of control samples from healthy donors and cancer patients. Sequenced by immunoSEQ multiplex PCR; TCRdb stores in-frame clones only, minus some. The data hold about 70,000 clones, with roughly 84% observed a single time. Sequencing input: PBMCs. The receptors derive from a woman between 50 and 59 years old with lung cancer.

The genes are TRBV29-1 and TRBJ2-7; 8 nucleotides align to TRBD2. CDR3 length equals 13 residues. Germline CDR1 is SQVTM and CDR2 is ANQGSEA. The J segment lost 7 bases and the V segment lost 1 base, leaving 6 bases of the junction unmatched. CDR3 in amino acids: CSVEGRGVREQYF. The CDR3 coding sequence is TGCAGCGTTGAAGGGCGGGGGGTGAGGGAGCAGTACTTC.

The chain has TRBV28 and TRBJ2-7; the D gene is possibly TRBD1 (6 bases). The CDR3 totals 16 residues. Germline CDR1 and CDR2: MDHEN and SYDVKM. Trimming left V 3 bases short and J 2 bases short, with 17 bases between. CDR3 nucleotides: TGTGCCAGCAGTTTCGTATTCCCCAGACAGGCCTACGAGCAGTACTTC. Translation gives CASSFVFPRQAYEQYF.

The rearrangement links TRBV24-1 to TRBJ1-2, with TRBD1 identical over 9 bases. The V segment lost 4 bases and the J segment 6 bases; nucleotides outside the gene matches: 5. Germline CDR1 reads KGHDR; CDR2 reads SFDVKD. This CDR3 has 14 amino acids. The CDR3 DNA reads as TGTGCCACCAGTGACCCACAGGGGGCCCATGGCTACACCTTC. Translation gives CATSDPQGAHGYTF.

This sequence joins TRBV3-1 (or the pseudogene TRBV3-2) and TRBJ1-5; D is possibly TRBD1 (6 bases). CDR1 LGHDT and CDR2 YNNKEL come from the germline V gene (reference sequence). Trimming removed 3 bases at V and 5 bases at J, with 17 bases between. CDR3 length: 16 residues. The CDR3 nucleotides are TGTGCCAGCAGCCAGGGCGCGGGGGGGGCCCATCAGCCCCAGCATTTT. Its translation is CASSQGAGGAHQPQHF.

V usage is TRBV7-8 and J usage is TRBJ1-2, with D uncertain. The CDR3 contains 15 residues. V dropped 5 bases and J dropped 0 bases, with 13 bases sitting between them. In germline, CDR1 is SGHVS, CDR2 FQNEAQ. CDR3 in DNA: TGTGCCAGCAGCCTACGGACGGATTCTAACTATGGCTACACCTTC. The encoded protein is CASSLRTDSNYGYTF.

The chain joins TRBV6-5 to TRBJ1-2, with D tentatively TRBD1 (5 bases). Germline CDR1 MNHEY, CDR2 SVGAGI. Between the trimmed V and J ends, which lost 7 bases and 8 bases, there was a span of 23 bases. The CDR3 has 15 residues. CDR3 nucleotide sequence: TGTGCCAGCACTCCTGGGAGGGGATGGGAGGAAGGCTACACCTTC. The encoded protein is CASTPGRGWEEGYTF.

The chain couples TRBV24-1 to TRBJ1-2, with 7 bases fitting TRBD1. V dropped 2 bases and J dropped 8; count of bases not matched to a gene: 4. The CDR3 is made up of 13 amino acids. Germline V gene data show CDR1 as KGHDR and CDR2 as SFDVKD. The CDR3 reads CATSDSTGSGYTF. The CDR3 nucleotides read TGTGCCACCAGTGATTCGACAGGGAGCGGCTACACCTTC.

The V and J genes are TRBV5-4 and TRBJ1-4, with unresolved D. The CDR3 spans 13 residues. V gave up 4 bases and J gave up 8 bases, with 12 bases separating them. Germline V gene sequence: CDR1 SGHNT, CDR2 YYREEE (reference sequence). CDR3 region: CASSLKAREKLFF. Written as DNA, the CDR3 is TGTGCCAGCAGCCTCAAGGCAAGAGAAAAACTGTTTTTT.

This chain links TRBV10-2 with TRBJ2-7; D uncertain. The ends were cut back, 9 bases at V and 6 bases at J, with 12 bases in the middle. The CDR3 runs 11 residues. CDR1 is WSHSY and CDR2 is SAAADI in the germline V gene. CDR3 nucleotide sequence: TGCGCCAGTAATACAATGGGCGAGCAGTACTTC. This gives the protein CASNTMGEQYF.

This rearrangement joins TRBV2 to TRBJ2-7; TRBD1 agrees at 7 bases. Per the germline V gene, CDR1 is SNHLY and CDR2 is FYNNEI. The V gene end was trimmed by 8 bases and the J gene end by 4 bases; junction bases not matched to a gene: 5. The CDR3 spans 12 residues. The CDR3 region has the DNA TGTGCCAGCGGCAAGGACAGGTACGAGCAGTACTTC. Translating it yields CASGKDRYEQYF.

This clone was counted a single time. The chain employs TRBV19 and TRBJ2-7; no clear D gene. The germline gives CDR1 LNHDA, CDR2 SQIVND (reference sequence). Trimming stripped 8 bases from V and 0 bases from J, with 17 bases between. This CDR3 is 15 amino acids long. CDR3 sequence: CASRLGSSNSYEQYF. The CDR3 DNA is TGTGCCAGTCGGTTAGGGTCATCAAACTCCTACGAGCAGTACTTC.

In regard to this clone: Other DNA sequences in the same sample also yield this CDR3. The V and J genes are TRBV27 and TRBJ1-2, with TRBD1 matching over 7 bases. CDR1 is MNHEY and CDR2 is SMNVEV in the germline V gene (reference sequence). The CDR3 sequence is 15 residues long. Unmatched junction bases numbered 5, after V lost 2 bases and J lost 2 bases. As DNA, the CDR3 is TGTGCCAGCAGTTTAAGGCTGACAGGGAACTATGGCTACACCTTC. Translating gives CASSLRLTGNYGYTF.

The chain joins TRBV5-5 to TRBJ2-7; unclear D gene. The CDR3 is 13 amino acids. Deletions cut 1 base from V and 2 bases from J, with 7 bases between. Per the germline V gene, CDR1 is SGHKS and CDR2 is YYEKEE (reference sequence). CDR3 DNA sequence: TGTGCCAGCAGCTTGCCCGGTCCCTACGAGCAGTACTTC. As protein: CASSLPGPYEQYF.

This sequence joins TRBV18 and TRBJ1-3; 7 bases are shared with TRBD1. The CDR3 has 15 amino acids. Germline V CDR1 and CDR2: KGHSH, LQKENI. Trimming took 6 bases from V and 2 from J; bases not matched to a gene: 7. In DNA, the CDR3 is TGTGCCAGCTCCCCAGACAGGGAGGCTGGAAACACCATATATTTT. Protein: CASSPDREAGNTIYF.

This chain links TRBV6-2 or TRBV6-3 with TRBJ1-5, with a tentative D call TRBD1 (5 bases). The length of the CDR3 is 16 residues. Trimming pared 3 bases from V and 7 bases from J, leaving 19 bases between. Per the germline V gene, CDR1 is MNHEY and CDR2 is SVGEGT. CDR3 residues: CASSYPEDSLGQPQHF. Here the CDR3 DNA reads TGTGCCAGCAGTTATCCCGAAGACAGCTTAGGGCAGCCCCAGCATTTT.

The DNA of the CDR3 is TGTGCCAGCAGCGTCGGGGACAGTCTGAACACTGAAGCTTTCTTT. Its protein is CASSVGDSLNTEAFF. The rearrangement uses TRBV9 and TRBJ1-1; 7 positions match TRBD1. The CDR3 sequence is 15 residues long. V lost 2 bases and J lost 0; bases outside the gene matches: 4. Per the germline V gene, CDR1 is SGDLS and CDR2 is YYNGEE.

The chain combines TRBV19 with TRBJ1-1; D is ambiguous. V lost 5 bases to trimming and J lost 2 bases, with 15 bases between them. The germline V gene has CDR1 LNHDA and CDR2 SQIVND (reference sequence). The CDR3 runs 15 residues. CDR3 sequence: CASSPAFRVNTEAFF. The CDR3 region has the DNA TGTGCCAGTAGTCCGGCCTTTAGGGTCAACACTGAAGCTTTCTTT.

The chain uses TRBV5-6 and TRBJ2-6; a possible D gene is TRBD2 (5 bases). There are 17 residues in the CDR3. V dropped 5 bases and J dropped 0 bases, with 15 bases sitting between them. Germline V gene sequence: CDR1 SGHDT, CDR2 YYEEEE. Written as DNA, the CDR3 is TGTGCCAGCAGACAGACGACGGGGATCTCTGGGGCCAACGTCCTGACTTTC. Translating gives CASRQTTGISGANVLTF.

This clone was seen a few times. The V gene is TRBV21-1, the J gene TRBJ1-5. TRBV21-1 is a known pseudogene. This CDR3 has 17 amino acids. The DNA of the CDR3 is TGTGCCAGCAGCCCAAAGGTGAGGGAGAAAAGCAATCAGCCCCAGCATTTT. It specifies CASSPKVREKSNQPQHF.

The V and J genes are TRBV24-1 and TRBJ1-5, with 7 bases aligning to TRBD1. The CDR3 loop spans 14 amino acids. Looked up from germline, CDR1 is KGHDR and CDR2 is SFDVKD. The ends lost 9 bases at V and 6 bases at J; junction bases unmatched: 10. Here the CDR3 reads CATSARGWGQPQHF. In nucleotides, the CDR3 is TGTGCCACCTCGGCCAGGGGGTGGGGTCAGCCCCAGCATTTT.

The gene calls are TRBV4-3 and TRBJ2-1; D perhaps matches TRBD2 (6 bases). The CDR3 is 14 amino acids. The V end lost 4 bases, the J end lost 8 bases, and 15 bases lay between the germline ends. The germline gives CDR1 LGHNA, CDR2 YSLEER. The CDR3 is CASSPGLAKDEQFF. The CDR3 DNA sequence: TGCGCCAGCAGCCCCGGGCTAGCGAAAGATGAGCAGTTCTTC.

The chain combines TRBV30 with TRBJ1-2; 10 bases are shared with TRBD1. The CDR3 extends over 14 amino acids. V gave up 5 bases and J gave up 4 bases; unmatched junction bases: 7. Germline CDR1 and CDR2: GTSNPN and SVGIG (reference sequence). CDR3 DNA: TGTGCCTGGCGCCGGGACAGGGGAAGCTATGGCTACACCTTC. Protein: CAWRRDRGSYGYTF.

Written as DNA, the CDR3 is TGTGCCAGCAGCTTCTCAGGGAACGGCGGAAACACCATATATTTT. Encoded protein: CASSFSGNGGNTIYF. V and J are TRBV11-3 and TRBJ1-3; tentatively, D is TRBD1 (5 bases). Germline-derived CDR1 and CDR2 are SGHNT and YENEEA. Trimming removed 3 bases at V and 4 bases at J, with 13 bases between. The length of the CDR3 is 15 residues. Full variable domain (rest looked up from reference TRBV11-3 and TRBJ1-3): EAGVVQSPRYKIIEKKQPVAFWCNPISGHNTLYWYLQNLGQGPELLIRYENEEAVDDSQLPKDRFSAERLKGVDSTLKIQPAELGDSAVYLCASSFSGNGGNTIYFGEGSWLTVV.

V usage is TRBV6-4 and J usage is TRBJ1-5; a possible D gene is TRBD1 (5 bases). Germline loops: CDR1 MRHNA, CDR2 SNTAGT. V gave up 0 bases and J gave up 6 bases, with 12 bases separating them. The CDR3 has 15 amino acids. The CDR3 coding sequence is TGTGCCAGCAGTGACTCGGCAGGGACGGGTCAGCCCCAGCATTTT. This gives the protein CASSDSAGTGQPQHF.

This sequence joins TRBV3-1 (or the pseudogene TRBV3-2) and TRBJ1-1; TRBD1 might be the D (5 bases). Trimming took 0 bases from V and 7 from J, leaving 15 bases between them. Germline values: CDR1 LGHDT, CDR2 YNNKEL (reference sequence). The CDR3 covers 15 residues. CDR3 in amino acids: CASSQDLAGKNEAFF. Here the CDR3 DNA reads TGTGCCAGCAGCCAAGACCTGGCAGGGAAAAATGAAGCTTTCTTT.

The V call is TRBV7-2, the J call TRBJ1-1; D unresolved. V lost 2 bases and J 6 bases, leaving 7 bases between the germline ends. Germline V gene data show CDR1 as SGHTA and CDR2 as FQGNSA. The CDR3 covers 12 residues. The CDR3 loop is CASSLMGSEAFF. The DNA of the CDR3 is TGTGCCAGCAGCTTAATGGGATCTGAAGCTTTCTTT.

The chain recombines TRBV11-2 with TRBJ1-5; TRBD1 might be the D (6 bases). This CDR3 contains 15 residues. Germline values: CDR1 SGHAT, CDR2 FQNNGV. Trimming left V 4 bases short and J 5 bases short, with 15 bases between. Here the CDR3 reads CASSSRGGADQPQHF. The CDR3 DNA sequence: TGTGCCAGCAGCTCGAGGGGGGGCGCGGATCAGCCCCAGCATTTT.

This clone was detected once. The CDR3 is CASRDQSTSNTEAFF. CDR3 DNA: TGTGCCAGCAGGGACCAAAGCACTTCGAACACTGAAGCTTTCTTT. V gene TRBV11-1 combines with J gene TRBJ1-1; no definite D call. Germline V CDR1 and CDR2: SGHAT, FQDESV (reference sequence). The CDR3 loop spans 15 amino acids. V shed 6 bases and J shed 1 base, with 15 bases lying between them.

This clone was counted once. The chain recombines TRBV3-1 (or the pseudogene TRBV3-2) with TRBJ1-2; TRBD1 might be the D (6 bases). CDR1 is LGHDT, CDR2 YNNKEL, per germline (reference sequence). V lost 4 bases to trimming and J lost 8 bases, with 17 bases between them. The CDR3 sequence is 14 residues long. The DNA for the CDR3 is TGTGCCAGCAGCCTCTTGACAGGACCTTCCGGCTACACCTTC. Residues: CASSLLTGPSGYTF.

The gene calls are TRBV5-5 and TRBJ2-1; 8 bases fit TRBD2. The J segment lost 9 bases and the V segment lost 4 bases, leaving 6 bases of the junction unmatched. CDR3 size: 13 residues. Germline V gene lookup returns CDR1 SGHKS and CDR2 YYEKEE (reference sequence). The CDR3 protein is CASSRGLVGEQFF. CDR3 sequence (DNA): TGTGCCAGCAGCCGGGGACTAGTTGGTGAGCAGTTCTTC.